This TCR beta chain emerged from a study of T cell changes during pregnancy in multiple sclerosis. Profiled with immunoSEQ multiplex PCR; TCRdb holds only in-frame clones, not every one. The table has 85,000 to 120,000 clones, 75% to 95% seen once; the top ten hold 1.6%. The TCR was taken from a female donor with multiple sclerosis, enrolled in a pregnancy study. Sequencing was performed on peripheral blood, taken before pregnancy.

CDR3 sequence: CASSQEQKNSGNTIYF. CDR3 DNA sequence: TGCGCCAGCAGCCAAGAGCAGAAGAACTCTGGAAACACCATATATTTT. The chain carries TRBV4-1 and TRBJ1-3; the D is unclear. The CDR3 is 16 residues long. CDR1 is MGHRA, CDR2 YSYEKL, per germline. With 0 bases removed from V and 0 bases from J, the gap between germline ends came to 9 bases.